This T cell receptor (beta chain) was captured by sequencing in a study of cytomegalovirus exposure and HLA in healthy donors. The donors were healthy bone marrow donors. The CDR3 has 12 amino acids. Germline values: CDR1 SNHLY, CDR2 FYNNEI. The junction had 1 base not matched to a gene; V was cut back by 4 bases and J by 4 bases. PCR was performed using 60 Vbeta and 13 Jbeta primers. Measured with immunoSEQ multiplex PCR; TCRdb has only the in-frame clones, and not every one. This sample's table reports over 100,000 clones. Sequenced: PBMCs. This rearrangement joins TRBV2 to TRBJ2-7; 7 bases agree with TRBD1. This clonotype was obtained from a man aged 18 to 35 in good health and CMV-seronegative. CDR3 sequence: CASSGRGYEQYF. The DNA for the CDR3 is TGTGCCAGCAGTGGCAGGGGGTACGAGCAGTACTTC.